The sequence of this TCR beta chain was determined in a study of OX40 agonist ivuxolimab in advanced cancers. In the study overall: Partial responses were recorded for three patients, including one with hepatocellular carcinoma and two with cutaneous melanoma. Study-level results: Among T cells, CD8+ cells averaged more expanded clones than CD4+ cells. Individuals who were partial responders at 0.1-3.0 mg/kg had clonal expansion that ranked among the lowest.

Trimming took 5 bases from V and 5 from J, leaving 14 bases between them. The CDR3 runs to 14 residues. CDR1 and CDR2 from the germline V gene are SGHDN and FVKESK. Measured with immunoSEQ multiplex PCR; TCRdb has only the in-frame clones, and not every one. Of around 80,000 clones listed, 92% are singletons. Patients had blood sampled at baseline and again on cycle 4 day 1 and cycle 7 day 1. Turning to this clone: Its cognate antigen is unknown.

This TCR derives from an adult with an advanced solid tumor such as melanoma, head and neck, liver or kidney cancer. The V and J genes are TRBV14 and TRBJ2-3; the D call may be TRBD1 or TRBD2 (5 bases each). This material consisted of CD4+ or CD8+ T cells sorted from blood, taken in a trial of the OX40 agonist ivuxolimab. In DNA, the CDR3 is TGTGCCAGCAGCTCCCGTGGGGGTAGAGATACGCAGTATTTT. It translates to CASSSRGGRDTQYF.